This TCR beta chain appears in the sequencing data of a study of identical twins (dated by TCRdb to about 2016). Notes on the research overall: To test whether fetal clonotypes persist, the study used deep sequencing on TCR alpha and beta repertoires from monozygotic twins, unrelated adults of various ages, and cord blood. To rule out contamination, replicate twin experiments were performed at different times with different library preparation protocols.

Trimming removed 6 bases from V and 1 base from J, leaving 16 bases between the germline ends. From cysteine to phenylalanine, the CDR3 is 14 amino acids long. The entry retains the CDR3 DNA only, 42 bases that are in frame from base 1. CDR1 and CDR2 are drawn from the germline V gene: SQVTM, ANQGSEA. This clonotype was found a few times. Its specific antigen is unknown. Base qualities were left out, and no much larger clone turns up one base away. Every donor in the study was a healthy Caucasian. Three pairs of female monozygotic twins, all aged about 18 to 29 years, were included in the twin cohort. RNA for TCR libraries was isolated from peripheral blood mononuclear cells. The paper's findings and limits, for the study overall: In beta out-of-frame sequences, excess twin sharing was weaker, because having fewer shared sequences lowered the signal-to-noise ratio. Because the same donors could not be followed over many years, the conclusions depended on cross-sectional statistical analysis. Fewer insertions were carried by abundant cord blood beta clonotypes, a similar but weaker trend appeared in young adult naive repertoires, and no such trend appeared in memory repertoires. Zero-insertion analyses could be partly confounded by invariant T cells such as MAIT and iNKT, although diverse VJ usage argued against such confounding for most clonotypes. Compared with coincidental sharing between unrelated individuals, out-of-frame TCR alpha sequences shared between twins had an excess of sequences with low generation probability. In monozygotic twins, out-of-frame TCR alpha sharing was systematically underestimated by recombination models, although the models agreed with sharing between unrelated individuals.

The library was prepared using 5' RACE. Instrument used: Illumina HiSeq 2000. Template switching added a universal primer binding site, and the final cDNA carried a unique molecular identifier that allowed TCR cDNA molecules to be counted accurately. Specific primers in the conserved constant-segment region were used to synthesize first-strand cDNA for the TCR alpha and beta chains. To control for contamination, every cDNA library was double barcoded, receiving both a SMART-Mk sample barcode and Illumina barcodes. Two successive PCR steps introduced TruSeq adapter sequences along with Illumina sample barcodes. TCR alpha and beta cDNA libraries were sequenced on the Illumina HiSeq platform with custom primers. The original pipeline was this. MiGEC was used to process raw reads and extract unique molecular identifiers, and MiXCR was used to find CDR3 positions. For each individual, recombination models were inferred using an EM algorithm with the repgenHMM and IGoR tools. Shared clonotypes were analyzed with the tcR package in R, and sharing was normalized by the product of cloneset sizes. To study raw recombination free of thymic and clonal selection effects, out-of-frame nonproductive sequences were analyzed. TCRdb applied fastp at Q25 and MiXCR to the public reads, then kept only in-frame beta chains. Each record represents a unique CDR3 protein, reported with the most common genes and DNA among its rows. For this entry, the V and J calls and clone size follow TCRdb and not the study's own pipeline. This sample gives hundreds of thousands of distinct CDR3 sequences in total; 15% to 20% of them show up just once. The ten largest make up about an eighth of the sample.

The sample was also reused in another study, on T cells expressing NK-cell markers. The second source states: In sorted CD3+CD56+NKG2C+, CD3+CD56+NKG2C- and CD3+CD56-NKG2C+ T-cell subsets from several donors, TCR beta-chain repertoires were profiled. Seven of the eight sequenced donors were HCMV-seropositive and one was HCMV-seronegative. In several experiments an anti-gammadeltaTCR antibody was added to restrict sorting to alphabetaTCR-expressing T cells. For six donors, the dominant CD3+CD56+NKG2C+ clonotypes were among the top 10 CD8+ clonotypes and accounted for roughly 1.0-8% of CD8+ T cells. Those dominant clonotypes were again the most abundant among CD3+CD56-NKG2C+ cells in a few donors, at roughly 28.3-60.1%. It remained unclear whether the expanded NKG2C-expressing T cell clones were specific for HCMV antigens. The eight sequenced donors were randomly selected healthy volunteers, three men and five women. HCMV serostatus was determined by detecting HCMV-specific IgG in serum with a commercial ELISA kit. For about 6 donors, unsorted PBMC were also used to sequence bulk peripheral blood T-cell repertoires. MIGEC was used to demultiplex reads and group the reads by UMI, and MiTCR was used to assemble and quantify clonotypes. Only TCR cDNA sequences supported by at least two reads were kept to exclude erroneous sequences. Downstream repertoire analysis used the tcR package, and clonotypes were matched across fractions by CDR3 nucleotide sequence plus V segment. VDJmatch was used to annotate antigen specificity against VDJdb, with one amino acid substitution in CDR3 permitted.

Sequenced: PBMCs. This TCR was sampled from a woman aged 18-29 years in good health. The V gene is TRBV29-1 and the J gene is TRBJ2-7; the D gene is not confidently resolved. The CDR3: CSVLWADASYEQYF. The DNA sequence reads TGCAGCGTCCTATGGGCGGACGCGTCCTACGAGCAGTACTTC.